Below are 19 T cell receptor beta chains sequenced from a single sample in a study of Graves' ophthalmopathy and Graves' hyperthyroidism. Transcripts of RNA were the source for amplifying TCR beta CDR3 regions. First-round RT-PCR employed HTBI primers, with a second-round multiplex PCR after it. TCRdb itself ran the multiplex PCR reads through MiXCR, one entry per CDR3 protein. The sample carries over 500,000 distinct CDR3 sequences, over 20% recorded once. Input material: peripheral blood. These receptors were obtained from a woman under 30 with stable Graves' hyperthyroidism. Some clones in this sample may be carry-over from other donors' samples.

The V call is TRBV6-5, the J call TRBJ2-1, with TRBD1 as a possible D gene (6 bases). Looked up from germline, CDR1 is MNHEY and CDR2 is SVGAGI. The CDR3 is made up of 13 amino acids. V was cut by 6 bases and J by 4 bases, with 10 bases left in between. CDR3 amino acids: CASRLQGYNEQFF. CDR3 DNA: TGTGCCAGCAGGCTTCAGGGGTACAATGAGCAGTTCTTC.

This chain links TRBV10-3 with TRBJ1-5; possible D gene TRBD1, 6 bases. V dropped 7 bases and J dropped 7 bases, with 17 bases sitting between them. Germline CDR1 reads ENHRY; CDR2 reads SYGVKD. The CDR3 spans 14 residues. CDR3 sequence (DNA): TGTGCCATCAACGTACAGGGACGAGGACAGCCCCAGCATTTT. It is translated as CAINVQGRGQPQHF.

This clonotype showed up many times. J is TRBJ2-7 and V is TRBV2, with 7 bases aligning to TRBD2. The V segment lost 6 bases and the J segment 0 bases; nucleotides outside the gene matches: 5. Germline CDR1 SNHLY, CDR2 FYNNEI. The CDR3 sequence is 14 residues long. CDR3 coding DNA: TGTGCCAGCAGAGAGGGAGGGAGCTCCTACGAGCAGTACTTC. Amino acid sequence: CASREGGSSYEQYF.

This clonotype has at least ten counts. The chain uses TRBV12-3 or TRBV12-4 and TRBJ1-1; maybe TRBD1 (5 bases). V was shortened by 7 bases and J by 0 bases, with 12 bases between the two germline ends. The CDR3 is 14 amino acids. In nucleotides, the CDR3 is TGTGCCAGCACTGACGAGGGGCTGAACACTGAAGCTTTCTTT. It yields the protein CASTDEGLNTEAFF.

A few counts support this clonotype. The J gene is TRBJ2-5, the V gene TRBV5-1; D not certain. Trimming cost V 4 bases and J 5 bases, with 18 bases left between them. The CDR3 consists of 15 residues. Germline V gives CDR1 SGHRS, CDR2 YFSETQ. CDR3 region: CASSTFGQVGETQYF. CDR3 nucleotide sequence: TGCGCCAGCAGCACCTTCGGGCAAGTTGGGGAGACCCAGTACTTC.

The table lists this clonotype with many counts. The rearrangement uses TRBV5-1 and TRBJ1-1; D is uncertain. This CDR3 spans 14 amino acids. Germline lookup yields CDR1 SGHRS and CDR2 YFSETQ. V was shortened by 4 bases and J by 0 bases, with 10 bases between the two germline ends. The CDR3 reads CASSTDGMNTEAFF. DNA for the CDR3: TGCGCCAGCAGCACCGATGGAATGAACACTGAAGCTTTCTTT.

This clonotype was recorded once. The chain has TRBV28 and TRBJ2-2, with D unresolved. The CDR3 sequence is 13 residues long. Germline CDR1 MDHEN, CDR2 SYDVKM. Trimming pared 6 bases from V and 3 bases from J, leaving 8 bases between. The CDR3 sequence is CASSHFDTGELFF. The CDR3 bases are TGTGCCAGCAGCCACTTTGACACCGGGGAGCTGTTTTTT.

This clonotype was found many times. The CDR3 coding sequence is TGTGCCTGGCGTACCGGGACAGGAGCCTACGAGCAGTACTTC. Its translation is CAWRTGTGAYEQYF. V usage is TRBV30 and J usage is TRBJ2-7, with TRBD1 matching 8 bases. V was clipped by 5 bases and J by 2 bases; unmatched bases: 8. The CDR3 spans 14 residues. Germline CDR1 reads GTSNPN; CDR2 reads SVGIG (reference sequence).

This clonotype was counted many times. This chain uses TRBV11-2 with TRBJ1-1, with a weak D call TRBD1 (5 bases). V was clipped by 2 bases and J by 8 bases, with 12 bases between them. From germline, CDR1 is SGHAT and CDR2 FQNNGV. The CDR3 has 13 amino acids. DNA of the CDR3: TGTGCCAGCAGCTTATTGGTCAGGGCAGAAGCTTTCTTT. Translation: CASSLLVRAEAFF.

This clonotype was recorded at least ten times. CDR3 residues: CASSEVLDREGEAFF. The CDR3 nucleotides are TGTGCCAGCAGTGAAGTGTTGGACAGGGAGGGTGAAGCTTTCTTT. This rearrangement joins TRBV6-1 to TRBJ1-1; 8 bases match TRBD1. This CDR3 comprises 15 residues. Trimming at V came to 1 base and at J to 7 bases, leaving 8 bases not matched to a gene. Germline V gene data show CDR1 as MNHNS and CDR2 as SASEGT.

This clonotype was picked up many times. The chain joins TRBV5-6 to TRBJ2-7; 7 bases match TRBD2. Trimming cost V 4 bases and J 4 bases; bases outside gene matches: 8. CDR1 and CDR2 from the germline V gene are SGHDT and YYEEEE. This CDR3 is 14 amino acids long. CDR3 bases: TGTGCCAGCAGCCCGGGACTATCTGAATACGAGCAGTACTTC. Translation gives CASSPGLSEYEQYF.

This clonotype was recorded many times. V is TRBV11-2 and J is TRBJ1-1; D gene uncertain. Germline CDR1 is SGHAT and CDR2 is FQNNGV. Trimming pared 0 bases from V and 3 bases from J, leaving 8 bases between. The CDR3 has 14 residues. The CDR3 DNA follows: TGTGCCAGCAGCTTAGACCTCCTGGACACTGAAGCTTTCTTT. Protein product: CASSLDLLDTEAFF.

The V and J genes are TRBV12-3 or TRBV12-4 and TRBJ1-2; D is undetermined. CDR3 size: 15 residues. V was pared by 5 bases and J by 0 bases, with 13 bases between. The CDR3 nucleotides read TGTGCCAGCAGTGAAGCGCTAAGCGCTAACTATGGCTACACCTTC. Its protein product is CASSEALSANYGYTF.

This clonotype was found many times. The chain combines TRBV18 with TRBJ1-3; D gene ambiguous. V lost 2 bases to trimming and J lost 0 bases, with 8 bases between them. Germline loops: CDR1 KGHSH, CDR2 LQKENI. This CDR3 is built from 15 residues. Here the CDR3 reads CASSPDPSSGNTIYF. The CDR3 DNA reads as TGTGCCAGCTCACCAGACCCGAGCTCTGGAAACACCATATATTTT.

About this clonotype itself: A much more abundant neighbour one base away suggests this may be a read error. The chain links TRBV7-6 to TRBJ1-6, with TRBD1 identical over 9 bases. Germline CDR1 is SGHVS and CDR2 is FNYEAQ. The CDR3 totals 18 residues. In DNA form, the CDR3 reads TGTGTCAGCAGCTTAGGGAGGACAGGGGCCGGAGCTAATTCACCCCTCCACTTT. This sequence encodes CVSSLGRTGAGANSPLHF.

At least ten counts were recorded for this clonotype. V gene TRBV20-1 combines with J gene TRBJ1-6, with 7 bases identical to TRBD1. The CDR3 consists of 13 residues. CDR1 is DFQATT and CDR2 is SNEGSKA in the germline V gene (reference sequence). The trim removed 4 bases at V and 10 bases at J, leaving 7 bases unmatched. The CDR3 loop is CSATGTAGSPLHF. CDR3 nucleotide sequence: TGCAGTGCTACCGGGACAGCGGGCTCACCCCTCCACTTT.

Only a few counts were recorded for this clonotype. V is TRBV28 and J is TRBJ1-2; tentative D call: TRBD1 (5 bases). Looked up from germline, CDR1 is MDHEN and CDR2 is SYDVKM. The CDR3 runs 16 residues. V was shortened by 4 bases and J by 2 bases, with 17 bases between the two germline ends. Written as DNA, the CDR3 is TGTGCCAGCAGTTACGCCCTGGACAACCTAAACTATGGCTACACCTTC. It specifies CASSYALDNLNYGYTF.

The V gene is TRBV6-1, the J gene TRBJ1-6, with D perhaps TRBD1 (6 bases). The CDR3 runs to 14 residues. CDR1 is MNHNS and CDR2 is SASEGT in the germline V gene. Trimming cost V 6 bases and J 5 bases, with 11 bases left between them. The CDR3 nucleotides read TGTGCCAGCAGCCGGGACAACGATAATTCACCCCTCCACTTT. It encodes CASSRDNDNSPLHF.

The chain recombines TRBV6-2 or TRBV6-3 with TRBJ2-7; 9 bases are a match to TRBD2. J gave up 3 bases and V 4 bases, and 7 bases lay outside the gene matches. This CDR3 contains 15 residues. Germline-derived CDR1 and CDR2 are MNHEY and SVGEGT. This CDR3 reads CASSFERGALYEQYF. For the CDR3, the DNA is TGTGCCAGCAGTTTCGAGCGGGGGGCCCTCTACGAGCAGTACTTC.